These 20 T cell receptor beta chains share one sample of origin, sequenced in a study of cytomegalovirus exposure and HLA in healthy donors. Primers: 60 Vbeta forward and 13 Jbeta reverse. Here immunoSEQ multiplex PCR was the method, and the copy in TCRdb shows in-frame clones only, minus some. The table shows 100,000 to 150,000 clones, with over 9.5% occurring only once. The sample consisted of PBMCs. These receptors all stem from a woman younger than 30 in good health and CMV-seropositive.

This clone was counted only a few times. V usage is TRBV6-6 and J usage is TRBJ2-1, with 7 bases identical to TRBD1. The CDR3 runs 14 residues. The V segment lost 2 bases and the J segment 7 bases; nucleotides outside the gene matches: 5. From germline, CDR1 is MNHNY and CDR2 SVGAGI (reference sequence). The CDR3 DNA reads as TGTGCCAGCAGTTACGTAGAGGGGGCGAATGAGCAGTTCTTC. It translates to CASSYVEGANEQFF.

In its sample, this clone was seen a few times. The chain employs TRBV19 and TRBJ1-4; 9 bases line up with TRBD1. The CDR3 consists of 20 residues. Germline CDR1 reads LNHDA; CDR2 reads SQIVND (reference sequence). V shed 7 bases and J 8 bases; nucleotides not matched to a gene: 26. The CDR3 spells CASTSNAQLTRTGVLEKLFF. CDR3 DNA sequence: TGTGCCAGTACCTCCAACGCACAGTTGACGCGGACAGGGGTTTTGGAAAAACTGTTTTTT.

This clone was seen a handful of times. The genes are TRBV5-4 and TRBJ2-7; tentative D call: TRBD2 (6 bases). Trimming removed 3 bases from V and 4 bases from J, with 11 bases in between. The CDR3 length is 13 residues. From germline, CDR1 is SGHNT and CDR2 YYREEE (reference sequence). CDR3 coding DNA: TGTGCCAGCAGCTCCGGACTAAAATACGAGCAGTACTTC. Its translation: CASSSGLKYEQYF.

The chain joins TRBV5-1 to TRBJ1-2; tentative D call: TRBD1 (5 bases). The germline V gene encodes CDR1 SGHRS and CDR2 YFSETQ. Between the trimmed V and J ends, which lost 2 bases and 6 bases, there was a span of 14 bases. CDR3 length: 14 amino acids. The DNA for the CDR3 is TGCGCCAGCAGCTTCCAGGGAACTCCTGATGGCTACACCTTC. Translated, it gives CASSFQGTPDGYTF. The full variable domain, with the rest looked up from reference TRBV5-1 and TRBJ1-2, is KAGVTQTPRYLIKTRGQQVTLSCSPISGHRSVSWYQQTPGQGLQFLFEYFSETQRNKGNFPGRFSGRQFSNSRSEMNVSTLELGDSALYLCASSFQGTPDGYTFGSGTRLTVV.

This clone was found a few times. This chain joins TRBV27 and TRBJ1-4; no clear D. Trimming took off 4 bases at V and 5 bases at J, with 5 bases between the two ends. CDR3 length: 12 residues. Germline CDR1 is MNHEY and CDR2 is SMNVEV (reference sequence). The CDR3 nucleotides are TGTGCCAGCAGTTACAGAAATGAAAAACTGTTTTTT. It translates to CASSYRNEKLFF.

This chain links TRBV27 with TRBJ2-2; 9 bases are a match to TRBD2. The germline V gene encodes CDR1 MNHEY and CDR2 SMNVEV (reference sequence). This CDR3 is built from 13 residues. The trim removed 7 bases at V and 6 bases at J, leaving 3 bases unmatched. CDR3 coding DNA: TGTGCCAGCACTAGCGGGGTAGCCGGGGAGCTGTTTTTT. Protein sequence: CASTSGVAGELFF.

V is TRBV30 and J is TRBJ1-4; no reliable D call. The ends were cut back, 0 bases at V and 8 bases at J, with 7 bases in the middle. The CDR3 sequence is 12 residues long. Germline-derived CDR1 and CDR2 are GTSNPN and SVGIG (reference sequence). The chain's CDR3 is CAWSVLVEKLFF. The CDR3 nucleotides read TGTGCCTGGAGTGTACTGGTGGAAAAACTGTTTTTT. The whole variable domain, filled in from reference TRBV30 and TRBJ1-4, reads SQTIHQWPATLVQPVGSPLSLECTVEGTSNPNLYWYRQAAGRGLQLLFYSVGIGQISSEVPQNLSASRPQDRQFILSSKKLLLSDSGFYLCAWSVLVEKLFFGSGTQLSVL.

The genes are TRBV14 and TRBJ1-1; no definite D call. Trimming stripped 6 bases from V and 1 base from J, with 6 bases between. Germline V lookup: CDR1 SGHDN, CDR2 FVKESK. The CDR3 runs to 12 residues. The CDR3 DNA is TGTGCCAGCAGGACTGGGAACACTGAAGCTTTCTTT. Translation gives CASRTGNTEAFF.

CDR3 coding DNA: TGTGCCAGCAGTTATGGAGGGACTGAGAATGAAAAACTGTTTTTT. Protein sequence: CASSYGGTENEKLFF. V and J are TRBV6-6 and TRBJ1-4; TRBD1 might be the D (5 bases). Germline CDR1 is MNHNY and CDR2 is SVGAGI (reference sequence). This CDR3 spans 15 amino acids. Between the trimmed V and J ends, which lost 3 bases and 5 bases, there was a span of 13 bases.

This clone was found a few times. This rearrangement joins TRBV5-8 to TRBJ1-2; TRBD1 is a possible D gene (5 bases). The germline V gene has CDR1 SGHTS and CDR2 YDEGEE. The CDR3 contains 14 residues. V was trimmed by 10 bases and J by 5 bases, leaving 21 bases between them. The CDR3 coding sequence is TGTGCCTCCTTATTCCTTGGGGGGAAGTATGGCTACACCTTC. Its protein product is CASLFLGGKYGYTF.

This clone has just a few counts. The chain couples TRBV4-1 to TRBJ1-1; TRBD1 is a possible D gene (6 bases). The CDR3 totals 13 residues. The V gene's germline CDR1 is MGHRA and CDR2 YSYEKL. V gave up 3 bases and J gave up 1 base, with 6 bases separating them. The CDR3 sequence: CASSQTGNTEAFF. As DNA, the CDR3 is TGCGCCAGCAGCCAGACAGGGAACACTGAAGCTTTCTTT.

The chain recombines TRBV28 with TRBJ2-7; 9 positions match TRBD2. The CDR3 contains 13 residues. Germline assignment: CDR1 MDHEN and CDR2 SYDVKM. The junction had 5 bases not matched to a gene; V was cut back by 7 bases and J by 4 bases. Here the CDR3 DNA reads TGTGCCAGCAATAGGCTAGCGGGGTACGAGCAGTACTTC. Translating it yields CASNRLAGYEQYF.

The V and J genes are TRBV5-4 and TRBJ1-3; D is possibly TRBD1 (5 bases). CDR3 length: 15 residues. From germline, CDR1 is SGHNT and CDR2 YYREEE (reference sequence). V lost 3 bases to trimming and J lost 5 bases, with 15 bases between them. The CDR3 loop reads CASSWDSDGRNTIYF. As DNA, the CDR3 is TGTGCCAGCAGCTGGGACTCCGACGGTAGAAACACCATATATTTT.

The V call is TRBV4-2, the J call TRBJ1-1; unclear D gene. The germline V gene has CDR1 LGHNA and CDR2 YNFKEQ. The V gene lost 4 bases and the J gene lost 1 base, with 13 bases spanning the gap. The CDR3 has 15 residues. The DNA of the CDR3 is TGTGCCAGCAGCCCCGGAGGGCCGGGGAACACTGAAGCTTTCTTT. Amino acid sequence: CASSPGGPGNTEAFF.

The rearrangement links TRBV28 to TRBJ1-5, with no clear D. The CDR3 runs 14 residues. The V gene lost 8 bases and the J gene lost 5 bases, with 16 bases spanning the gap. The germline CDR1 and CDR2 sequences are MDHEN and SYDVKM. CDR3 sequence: CASAGSIGDQPQHF. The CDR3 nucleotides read TGTGCCAGCGCGGGGTCGATCGGGGATCAGCCCCAGCATTTT.

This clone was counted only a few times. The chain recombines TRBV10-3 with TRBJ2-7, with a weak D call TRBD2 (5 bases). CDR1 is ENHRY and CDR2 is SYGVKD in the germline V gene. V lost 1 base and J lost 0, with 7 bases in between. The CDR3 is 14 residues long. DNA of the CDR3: TGTGCCATCAGTGAGTTGGGGAGCTCCTACGAGCAGTACTTC. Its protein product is CAISELGSSYEQYF.

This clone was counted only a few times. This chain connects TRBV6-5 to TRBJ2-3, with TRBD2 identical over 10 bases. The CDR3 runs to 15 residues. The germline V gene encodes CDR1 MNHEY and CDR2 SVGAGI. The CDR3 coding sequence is TGTGCTAGCCGGGGACTAGCGCCTAGCACAGATACGCAGTATTTT. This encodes CASRGLAPSTDTQYF.

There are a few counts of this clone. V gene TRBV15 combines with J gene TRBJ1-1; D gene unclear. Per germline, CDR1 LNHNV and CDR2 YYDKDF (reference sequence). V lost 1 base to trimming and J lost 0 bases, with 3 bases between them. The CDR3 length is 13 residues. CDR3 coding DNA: TGTGCCACCAGCAGAGTAATGAACACTGAAGCTTTCTTT. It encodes CATSRVMNTEAFF.

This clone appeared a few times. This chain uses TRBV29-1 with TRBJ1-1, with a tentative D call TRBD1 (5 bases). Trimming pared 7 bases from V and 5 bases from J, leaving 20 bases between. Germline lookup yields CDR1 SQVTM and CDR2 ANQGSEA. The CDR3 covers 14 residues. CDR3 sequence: CSAQVFQGGTEAFF. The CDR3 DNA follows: TGCAGCGCCCAGGTATTTCAGGGAGGTACTGAAGCTTTCTTT.

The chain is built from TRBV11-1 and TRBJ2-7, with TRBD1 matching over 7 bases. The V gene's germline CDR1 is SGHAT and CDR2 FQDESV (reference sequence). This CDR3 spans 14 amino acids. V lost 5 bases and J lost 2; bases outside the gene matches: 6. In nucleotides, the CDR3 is TGTGCCAGCAGCCGCTGGGACAGCACCTACGAGCAGTACTTC. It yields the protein CASSRWDSTYEQYF. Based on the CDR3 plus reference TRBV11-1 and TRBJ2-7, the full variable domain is EAEVAQSPRYKITEKSQAVAFWCDPISGHATLYWYRQILGQGPELLVQFQDESVVDDSQLPKDRFSAERLKGVDSTLKIQPAELGDSAMYLCASSRWDSTYEQYFGPGTRLTVT.